This T cell receptor (beta chain) was retrieved from a study of blood T cell repertoires in COVID-19 (dated by TCRdb to about 2020). With regard to the full study: Samples covering the acute and convalescent phases of COVID-19 were provided by collaborators in the United States, Italy and Spain. The material from the prospective study consisted of cDNA or gDNA derived from T cells, B-cell-depleted T cells, or PBMCs. The dataset comprised deeply sampled blood TCRbeta repertoires from subjects exposed to, actively infected with, or recovered from COVID-19. The repertoires were made available in a free public database intended to serve as a resource for research on the immune response to SARS-CoV-2. Samples came from the ongoing ImmuneRACE study (first 160 participants) plus 1,254 subjects from 6 global collaborators. The sample metadata nearly always contained a de-identified subject ID, COVID-19 status, age in years and sex. HLA class I and class II types, where available, came from metadata supplied by the sample provider rather than from assay-based typing. On the study overall, not on this receptor specifically: The quantity of clinical and demographic metadata differed by source and by participant and was supplied without curation.

The CDR3, cysteine through phenylalanine, is 14 amino acids long. The sequence is cut down to CDR3 DNA, 42 bases in frame from base 1. Trimming accounts for 4 bases at V and 7 bases at J, while the number of junction bases matched to no gene is 10. The germline V gene (reference sequence) supplies CDR1 SGHKS and CDR2 YYEKEE. TCRbeta CDR3 regions were amplified from genomic DNA by means of the immunoSEQ Assay, a bias-controlled multiplex PCR. In the source study's methods: The number of nucleated cells in each sample was estimated by amplification of reference gene primers within the assay. Sequence reads were collapsed and filtered to measure the absolute abundance of every unique TCRbeta CDR3 rearrangement. For each sample, productive Simpson clonality was calculated as the square root of Simpson's diversity index across productive rearrangements. Entries here come from immuneACCESS through TCRdb and include only in-frame sequences with V and J called. Some clones fail to appear in such tables; in the studies checked, an unresolved V gene covers under half of the shortfall, and the cause of the remainder is unknown. V and J calls and clone size are those listed in that table; D and trimming were worked out from the DNA. The sample table holds some 130,000 clones, of which approximately 77% were seen once. The ten largest make up 20% of the sample.

A remark on this clone: No antigen is known for it. Qualities for individual bases were not recorded, and no much larger clone is one base off.

Whole blood was collected in K2EDTA tubes by collaborating institutions according to the institutions' own protocols. For TCRbeta analysis, collaborator samples were shipped as frozen whole blood, as isolated PBMCs, or as DNA extracted from either sample type. Sequencing was carried out using peripheral blood. The chain joins TRBV5-5 to TRBJ1-1, with 7 central nucleotides matching TRBD1. The source of this sequence is a man at least 80 years old with acute or convalescent COVID-19. The CDR3 region: CASSPDRVGGEAFF. The nucleotide sequence is given as TGTGCCAGCAGCCCTGACAGGGTGGGAGGTGAAGCTTTCTTT.